The 20 T cell receptor beta chains given below trace back to one sample, sequenced in a study of neoadjuvant anti-PD-1 for oral cavity cancer (dated by TCRdb to the early 2020s). The time point label for this specimen denotes: before neoadjuvant nivolumab. The library was prepared using the immunoSEQ multiplex PCR assay. The clones in this table, taken by TCRdb from immuneACCESS, are in-frame only. Not every clone is retained; where verified, under half of the shortfall comes from an unresolved V gene, and the cause of the rest is unknown. Here the sample has approximately 16,000 clones; 69% occur a single time. The top ten hold about 2.7% of the sample. Source: PBMCs, taken before nivolumab (anti-PD-1) treatment. These receptor sequences come from a person aged 40 to 85 with oral cavity squamous cell carcinoma.

In this sample, this clone turned up once. The chain employs TRBV13 and TRBJ2-3; TRBD1 might be the D (5 bases). This CDR3 is 18 amino acids long. Germline CDR1 is PRHDT and CDR2 is FYEKMQ (reference sequence). The V gene lost 5 bases and the J gene lost 2 bases, with 23 bases spanning the gap. The CDR3 sequence: CASSPQGRQMAATDTQYF. The CDR3 DNA reads as TGTGCCAGCAGCCCGCAAGGCCGACAGATGGCTGCCACAGATACGCAGTATTTT. Supplemented by reference TRBV13 and TRBJ2-3, the full variable domain reads AAGVIQSPRHLIKEKRETATLKCYPIPRHDTVYWYQQGPGQDPQFLISFYEKMQSDKGSIPDRFSAQQFSDYHSELNMSSLELGDSALYFCASSPQGRQMAATDTQYFGPGTRLTVL.

The V and J genes are TRBV12-5 and TRBJ2-1, with 11 nucleotides matching TRBD2. There are 15 residues in the CDR3. V was pared by 6 bases and J by 6 bases, with 7 bases of the junction left unmatched. The germline gives CDR1 LGHNT, CDR2 FRNRAP. The DNA of the CDR3 is TGTGCTAGTGGCTTAGCGGGAGGGTGGGCCAATGAGCAGTTCTTC. Its translation: CASGLAGGWANEQFF.

This chain links TRBV6-5 with TRBJ1-1; D is unclear. V dropped 4 bases and J dropped 1 base, with 4 bases sitting between them. The CDR3 covers 12 residues. The germline CDR1 and CDR2 sequences are MNHEY and SVGAGI. For the CDR3, the DNA is TGTGCCAGCAGTTCCGGGAACACTGAAGCTTTCTTT. Translating it yields CASSSGNTEAFF.

CDR3 protein: CASSVRTSGWGTGELFF. CDR3 sequence (DNA): TGTGCCAGCAGCGTCCGGACTAGCGGTTGGGGCACCGGGGAGCTGTTTTTT. The chain uses TRBV9 and TRBJ2-2; 10 bases agree with TRBD2. V lost 2 bases to trimming and J lost 4 bases; unmatched junction nucleotides: 8. The CDR3 consists of 17 residues. Germline CDR1 SGDLS, CDR2 YYNGEE.

V gene TRBV15 combines with J gene TRBJ2-1, with no clear D. This CDR3 is 14 amino acids long. Trimming removed 0 bases from V and 6 bases from J, with 9 bases in between. Germline CDR1 is LNHNV and CDR2 is YYDKDF (reference sequence). CDR3 coding DNA: TGTGCCACCAGCAGAGATTCGCCCCTCAATGAGCAGTTCTTC. Protein product: CATSRDSPLNEQFF.

The chain has TRBV4-1 and TRBJ2-5; D unresolved. The CDR3 contains 12 residues. Germline CDR1 MGHRA, CDR2 YSYEKL. V lost 5 bases and J lost 4, with 8 bases in between. CDR3 coding DNA: TGCGCCAGCAGCTTCCTAGGAGAGACCCAGTACTTC. It codes for CASSFLGETQYF.

The chain links TRBV6-5 to TRBJ2-7, with D possibly being TRBD2 (6 bases). CDR1 is MNHEY and CDR2 is SVGAGI in the germline V gene. Trimming removed 5 bases at V and 10 bases at J, with 12 bases between. This CDR3 comprises 11 residues. The CDR3 is CASSDRLGQYF. The DNA for the CDR3 is TGTGCCAGCAGTGATCGACTAGGACAGTACTTC.

V and J are TRBV7-9 and TRBJ1-2; 9 positions match TRBD1. The CDR3 extends over 17 amino acids. The germline V gene encodes CDR1 SEHNR and CDR2 FQNEAQ (reference sequence). V lost 5 bases to trimming and J lost 5 bases; unmatched junction nucleotides: 15. The CDR3: CASSPPRGQGPSYGYTF. CDR3 bases: TGTGCCAGCAGCCCACCGCGGGGACAGGGCCCTTCTTATGGCTACACCTTC.

V is TRBV6-5 and J is TRBJ1-4; TRBD1 matches 7 bases. With 2 bases clipped from V and 6 bases from J, the junction kept 0 bases outside the gene matches. CDR1 and CDR2 (germline): MNHEY, SVGAGI. The CDR3 runs 13 residues. CDR3 protein: CASSYDRDEKLFF. The CDR3 region has the DNA TGTGCCAGCAGTTACGACAGGGATGAAAAACTGTTTTTT.

The chain is built from TRBV19 and TRBJ1-5; D uncertain. CDR3 length: 15 residues. Germline values: CDR1 LNHDA, CDR2 SQIVND (reference sequence). Trimming cost V 0 bases and J 3 bases, with 9 bases left between them. DNA of the CDR3: TGTGCCAGTAGTATAGAGGCACGGTCCAATCAGCCCCAGCATTTT. Its protein is CASSIEARSNQPQHF. Filled out from reference TRBV19 and TRBJ1-5, the complete variable domain reads DGGITQSPKYLFRKEGQNVTLSCEQNLNHDAMYWYRQDPGQGLRLIYYSQIVNDFQKGDIAEGYSVSREKKESFPLTVTSAQKNPTAFYLCASSIEARSNQPQHFGDGTRLSIL.

This clone appeared once. The chain uses TRBV9 and TRBJ2-1; possible D gene TRBD2, 5 bases. Germline-derived CDR1 and CDR2 are SGDLS and YYNGEE. V was cut by 4 bases and J by 5 bases, with 16 bases left in between. The length of the CDR3 is 15 residues. As DNA, the CDR3 is TGTGCCAGCAGCCCCTCATGGGGAGTGGACAATGAGCAGTTCTTC. It specifies CASSPSWGVDNEQFF.

This clone turned up a few times. The chain is built from TRBV30 and TRBJ1-1, with D possibly matching TRBD1 (5 bases). Deletions cut 0 bases from V and 2 bases from J, with 7 bases between. Germline values: CDR1 GTSNPN, CDR2 SVGIG (reference sequence). The CDR3 has 13 amino acids. Here the CDR3 DNA reads TGTGCCTGGAGTGTACAGGTAAACACTGAAGCTTTCTTT. Translation gives CAWSVQVNTEAFF.

The rearrangement links TRBV5-1 to TRBJ2-1; TRBD2 aligns across 9 bases. V shed 0 bases, J shed 7 bases, and the junction held 5 bases outside the gene matches. The CDR3 has 15 amino acids. CDR1 is SGHRS and CDR2 is YFSETQ in the germline V gene. The DNA for the CDR3 is TGCGCCAGCAGCTTGGTTCTAGCGGGGTTGAATGAGCAGTTCTTC. Protein: CASSLVLAGLNEQFF.

The CDR3 sequence: CASSSDPNPGANVLTF. CDR3 DNA sequence: TGCGCCAGCAGCTCGGATCCTAACCCTGGGGCCAACGTCCTGACTTTC. The rearrangement joins TRBV5-1 to TRBJ2-6; no definite D call. In germline, CDR1 is SGHRS, CDR2 YFSETQ. This CDR3 has 16 residues. V lost 3 bases and J 2 bases, leaving 12 bases between the germline ends. Using reference TRBV5-1 and TRBJ2-6 for the parts outside the CDR3, the full variable domain is KAGVTQTPRYLIKTRGQQVTLSCSPISGHRSVSWYQQTPGQGLQFLFEYFSETQRNKGNFPGRFSGRQFSNSRSEMNVSTLELGDSALYLCASSSDPNPGANVLTFGAGSRLTVL.

J is TRBJ1-2 and V is TRBV10-3; 7 bases align to TRBD1. Germline V CDR1 and CDR2: ENHRY, SYGVKD. V was clipped by 0 bases and J by 6 bases; unmatched bases: 4. CDR3 length: 14 residues. This CDR3 reads CAISESNTGDGYTF. The CDR3 DNA reads as TGTGCCATCAGTGAGTCCAATACAGGGGATGGCTACACCTTC.

The V call is TRBV25-1, the J call TRBJ2-3; the match to TRBD2 covers 10 bases. The germline gives CDR1 MGHDK, CDR2 SYGVNS. J gave up 2 bases and V 2 bases, and 7 bases lay outside the gene matches. This CDR3 has 17 amino acids. This CDR3 is CASSELGSGGSTDTQYF. In DNA form, the CDR3 reads TGTGCCAGCAGTGAACTTGGTAGCGGGGGGTCCACAGATACGCAGTATTTT.

This clone was counted a single time. The chain links TRBV7-6 to TRBJ2-1; the D is unclear. V was pared by 6 bases and J by 0 bases, with 9 bases between. This CDR3 has 14 residues. CDR1 is SGHVS, CDR2 FNYEAQ, per germline. This CDR3 reads CASSPPISYNEQFF. CDR3 nucleotide sequence: TGTGCCAGCAGTCCACCCATCTCCTACAATGAGCAGTTCTTC.

The gene calls are TRBV27 and TRBJ2-7; 8 nucleotides agree with TRBD2. The CDR3 covers 14 residues. CDR1 and CDR2 (germline): MNHEY, SMNVEV (reference sequence). J was trimmed by 6 bases and V by 5 bases; bases with no gene match: 9. CDR3 sequence reads: CASSPGGAGSEQYF. The CDR3 bases are TGTGCCAGCAGTCCCGGGGGGGCCGGGAGCGAGCAGTACTTC.

This clone has just a few counts. This chain uses TRBV2 with TRBJ2-7; 8 bases are a match to TRBD2. The CDR3 contains 13 residues. CDR1 SNHLY and CDR2 FYNNEI come from the germline V gene. Losses at the gene ends were 5 bases for V and 6 bases for J; bases not matched to a gene: 6. The CDR3 protein is CASSPGLASEQYF. In DNA, the CDR3 is TGTGCCAGCAGTCCCGGACTAGCTTCCGAGCAGTACTTC.

This sequence joins TRBV11-2 and TRBJ2-2; 8 nucleotides agree with TRBD2. Germline CDR1 is SGHAT and CDR2 is FQNNGV. Unmatched junction bases numbered 5, after V lost 2 bases and J lost 3 bases. The CDR3 runs to 16 residues. The CDR3 spells CASSLSSGKDTGELFF. The CDR3 DNA reads TGTGCCAGCAGCTTAAGTAGCGGGAAGGACACCGGGGAGCTGTTTTTT.